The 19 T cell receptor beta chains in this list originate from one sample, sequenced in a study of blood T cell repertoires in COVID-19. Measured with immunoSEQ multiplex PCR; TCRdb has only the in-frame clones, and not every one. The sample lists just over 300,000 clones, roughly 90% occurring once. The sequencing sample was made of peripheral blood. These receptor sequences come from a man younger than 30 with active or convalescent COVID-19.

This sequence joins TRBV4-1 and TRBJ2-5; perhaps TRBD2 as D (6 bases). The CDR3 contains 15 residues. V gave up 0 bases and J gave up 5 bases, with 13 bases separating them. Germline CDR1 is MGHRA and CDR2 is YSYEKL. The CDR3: CASSQEARGSETQYF. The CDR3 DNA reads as TGCGCCAGCAGCCAAGAGGCACGGGGGTCGGAGACCCAGTACTTC.

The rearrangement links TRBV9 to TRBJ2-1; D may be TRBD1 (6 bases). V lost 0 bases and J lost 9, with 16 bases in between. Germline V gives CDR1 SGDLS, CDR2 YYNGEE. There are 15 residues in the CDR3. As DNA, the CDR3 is TGTGCCAGCAGCGTAGTGGGGGCGCCCCAATTTGAGCAGTTCTTC. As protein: CASSVVGAPQFEQFF.

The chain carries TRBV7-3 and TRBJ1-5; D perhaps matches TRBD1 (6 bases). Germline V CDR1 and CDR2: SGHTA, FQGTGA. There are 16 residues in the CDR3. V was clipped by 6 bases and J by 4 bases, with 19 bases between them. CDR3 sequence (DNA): TGTGCCAGCAGTCCCCGGGACATTTGGGGAAATCAGCCCCAGCATTTT. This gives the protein CASSPRDIWGNQPQHF. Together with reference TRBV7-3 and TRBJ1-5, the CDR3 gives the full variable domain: GAGVSQTPSNKVTEKGKYVELRCDPISGHTALYWYRQSLGQGPEFLIYFQGTGAADDSGLPNDRFFAVRPEGSVSTLKIQRTERGDSAVYLCASSPRDIWGNQPQHFGDGTRLSIL.

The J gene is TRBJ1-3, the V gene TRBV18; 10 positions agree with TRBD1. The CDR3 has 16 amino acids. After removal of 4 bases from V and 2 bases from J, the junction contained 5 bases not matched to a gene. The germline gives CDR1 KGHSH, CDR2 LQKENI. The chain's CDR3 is CASSLRTGGTGNTIYF. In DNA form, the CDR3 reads TGTGCCAGCTCACTGCGGACAGGGGGAACTGGAAACACCATATATTTT.

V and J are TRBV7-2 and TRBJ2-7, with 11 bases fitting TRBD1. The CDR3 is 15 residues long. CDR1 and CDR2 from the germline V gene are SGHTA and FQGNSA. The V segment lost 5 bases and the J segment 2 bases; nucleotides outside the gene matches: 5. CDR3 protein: CASSQRDRGAYEQYF. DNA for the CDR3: TGTGCCAGCAGCCAGCGGGACAGGGGGGCCTACGAGCAGTACTTC.

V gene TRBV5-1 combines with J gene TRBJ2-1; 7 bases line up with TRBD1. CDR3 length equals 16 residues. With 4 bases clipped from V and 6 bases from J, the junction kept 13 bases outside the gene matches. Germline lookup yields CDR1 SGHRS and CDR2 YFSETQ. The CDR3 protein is CASSVAGQVRGNEQFF. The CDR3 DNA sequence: TGCGCCAGCAGCGTGGCCGGACAGGTTAGGGGCAATGAGCAGTTCTTC. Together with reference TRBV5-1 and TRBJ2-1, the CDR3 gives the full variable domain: KAGVTQTPRYLIKTRGQQVTLSCSPISGHRSVSWYQQTPGQGLQFLFEYFSETQRNKGNFPGRFSGRQFSNSRSEMNVSTLELGDSALYLCASSVAGQVRGNEQFFGPGTRLTVL.

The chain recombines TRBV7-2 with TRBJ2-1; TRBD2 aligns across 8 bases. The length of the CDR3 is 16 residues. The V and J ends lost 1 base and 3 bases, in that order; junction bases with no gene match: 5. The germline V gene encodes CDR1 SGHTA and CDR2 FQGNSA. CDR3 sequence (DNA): TGTGCCAGCAGCTTAGGCCGGGGGGGAGGCTACAATGAGCAGTTCTTC. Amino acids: CASSLGRGGGYNEQFF.

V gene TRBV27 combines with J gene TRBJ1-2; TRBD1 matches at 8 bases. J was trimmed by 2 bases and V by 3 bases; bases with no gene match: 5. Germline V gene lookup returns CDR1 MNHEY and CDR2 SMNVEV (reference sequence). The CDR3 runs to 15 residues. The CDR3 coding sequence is TGTGCCAGCAGTTTCGTGGACAGGGCGAACTATGGCTACACCTTC. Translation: CASSFVDRANYGYTF.

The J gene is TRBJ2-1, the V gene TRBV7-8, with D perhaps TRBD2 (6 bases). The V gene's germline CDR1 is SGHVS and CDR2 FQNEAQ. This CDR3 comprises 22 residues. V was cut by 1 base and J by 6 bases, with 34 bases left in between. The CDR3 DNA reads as TGTGCCAGCAGCTTAGGTACAGTGTTTCTCTCACGCCGGGTTGGGGGGTCCAATGAGCAGTTCTTC. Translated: CASSLGTVFLSRRVGGSNEQFF. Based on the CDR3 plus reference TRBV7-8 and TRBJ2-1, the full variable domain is GAGVSQSPRYKVAKRGQDVALRCDPISGHVSLFWYQQALGQGPEFLTYFQNEAQLDKSGLPSDRFFAERPEGSVSTLKIQRTQQEDSAVYLCASSLGTVFLSRRVGGSNEQFFGPGTRLTVL.

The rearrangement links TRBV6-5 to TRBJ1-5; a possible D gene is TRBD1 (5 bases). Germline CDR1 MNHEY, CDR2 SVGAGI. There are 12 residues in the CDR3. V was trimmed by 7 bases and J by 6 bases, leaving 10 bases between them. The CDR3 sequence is CASTMGGQPQHF. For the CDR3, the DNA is TGTGCCAGCACAATGGGGGGTCAGCCCCAGCATTTT.

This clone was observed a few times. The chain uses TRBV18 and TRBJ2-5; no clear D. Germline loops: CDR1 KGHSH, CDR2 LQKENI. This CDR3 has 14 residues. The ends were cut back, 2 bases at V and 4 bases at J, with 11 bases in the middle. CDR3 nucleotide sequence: TGTGCCAGCTCACCAGGGCAGCCCCCAGAGACCCAGTACTTC. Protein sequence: CASSPGQPPETQYF.

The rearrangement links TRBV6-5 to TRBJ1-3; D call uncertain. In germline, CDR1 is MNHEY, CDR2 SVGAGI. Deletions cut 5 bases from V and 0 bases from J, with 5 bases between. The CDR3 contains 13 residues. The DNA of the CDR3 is TGTGCCAGCAGTATGGCCTCTGGAAACACCATATATTTT. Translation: CASSMASGNTIYF.

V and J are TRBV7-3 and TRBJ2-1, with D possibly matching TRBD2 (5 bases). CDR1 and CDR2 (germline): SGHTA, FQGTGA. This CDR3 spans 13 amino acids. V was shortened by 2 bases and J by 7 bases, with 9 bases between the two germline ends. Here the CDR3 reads CASSLARGNEQFF. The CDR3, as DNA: TGTGCCAGCAGCTTAGCTAGAGGGAATGAGCAGTTCTTC.

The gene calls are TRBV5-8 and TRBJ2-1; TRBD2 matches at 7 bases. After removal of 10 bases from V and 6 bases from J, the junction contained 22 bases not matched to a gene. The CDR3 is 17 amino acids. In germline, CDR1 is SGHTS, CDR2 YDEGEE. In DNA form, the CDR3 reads TGTGCCTCCAAACTGGGGGTAGGACTAGATGGTGCCAATGAGCAGTTCTTC. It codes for CASKLGVGLDGANEQFF.

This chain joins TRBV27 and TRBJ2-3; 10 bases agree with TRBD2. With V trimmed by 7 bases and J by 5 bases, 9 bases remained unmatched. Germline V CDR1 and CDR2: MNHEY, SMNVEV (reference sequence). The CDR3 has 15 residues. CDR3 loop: CASNGLAGVEDTQYF. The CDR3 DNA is TGTGCCAGCAACGGCCTAGCGGGAGTTGAAGATACGCAGTATTTT.

CDR3 sequence: CASSLLAIEETQYF. CDR3 in DNA: TGCGCCAGCAGCCTTCTAGCGATAGAAGAGACCCAGTACTTC. J is TRBJ2-5 and V is TRBV5-1, with D perhaps matching TRBD2 (6 bases). V dropped 4 bases and J dropped 3 bases, with 13 bases sitting between them. Germline CDR1 SGHRS, CDR2 YFSETQ. The length of the CDR3 is 14 residues.

This CDR3 is CASSTPGTGEGDTQYF. CDR3 sequence (DNA): TGTGCCAGCAGCACTCCCGGGACAGGGGAGGGGGATACGCAGTATTTT. The chain employs TRBV2 and TRBJ2-3, with 10 nucleotides matching TRBD1. The CDR3 consists of 16 residues. CDR1 and CDR2 from the germline V gene are SNHLY and FYNNEI. V lost 6 bases and J lost 6; bases outside the gene matches: 12.

This CDR3 reads CASRAPLRVWNTEAFF. For the CDR3, the DNA is TGTGCCAGTAGGGCCCCCCTCAGGGTCTGGAACACTGAAGCTTTCTTT. The chain joins TRBV19 to TRBJ1-1; possibly TRBD1 for D (5 bases). Germline V gene lookup returns CDR1 LNHDA and CDR2 SQIVND (reference sequence). Trimming pared 6 bases from V and 1 base from J, leaving 18 bases between. CDR3 size: 16 residues.

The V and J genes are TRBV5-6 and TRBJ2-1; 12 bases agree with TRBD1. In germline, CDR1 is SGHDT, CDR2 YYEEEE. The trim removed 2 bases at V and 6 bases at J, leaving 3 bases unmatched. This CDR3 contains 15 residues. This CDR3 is CASSLRDRGRNEQFF. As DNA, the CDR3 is TGTGCCAGCAGCTTACGGGACAGGGGGCGCAATGAGCAGTTCTTC.